Reported below is one T cell receptor beta chain. These data belong to a study of blood T cell repertoires in COVID-19. Study-wide background: Acute and convalescent COVID-19 specimens originated in the United States, Italy and Spain.

In the authors' workflow: Reference gene primer amplification gave estimated nucleated cell counts. TCRdb's table, derived via immunoSEQ multiplex PCR, lists solely in-frame clones and lacks some. That table is the source of V, J and clone size, and D and trimming were worked out from the DNA. The sample shows about 350,000 clones, about 88% of them seen only once. Per germline, CDR1 SGHVS and CDR2 FQNEAQ. The CDR3 extends over 14 amino acids. V was pared by 6 bases and J by 5 bases, with 6 bases of the junction left unmatched. Seattle patients were enrolled during active infection and followed longitudinally.

The rearrangement links TRBV7-8 to TRBJ2-5; 10 nucleotides line up with TRBD2. The receptor's source is an older woman with COVID-19, enrolled during active disease. Sequenced material: peripheral blood. CDR3 nucleotides: TGTGCCAGCAGGAGACTAGCGGGTGGGGAGACCCAGTACTTC. As protein: CASRRLAGGETQYF.